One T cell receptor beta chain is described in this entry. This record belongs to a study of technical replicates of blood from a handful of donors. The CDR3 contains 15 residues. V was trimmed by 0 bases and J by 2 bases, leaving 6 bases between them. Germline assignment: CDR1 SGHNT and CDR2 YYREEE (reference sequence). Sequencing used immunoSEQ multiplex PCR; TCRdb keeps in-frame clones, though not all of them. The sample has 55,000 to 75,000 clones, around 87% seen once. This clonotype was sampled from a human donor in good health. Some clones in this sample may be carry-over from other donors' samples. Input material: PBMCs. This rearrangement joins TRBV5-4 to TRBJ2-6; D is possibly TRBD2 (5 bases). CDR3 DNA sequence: TGTGCCAGCAGCTTGGGGGGAGCTGGGGCCAACGTCCTGACTTTC. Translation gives CASSLGGAGANVLTF.